This T cell receptor beta chain was recovered during a study of T cells in Graves' hyperthyroidism and ophthalmopathy. Study observations and caveats: Most clonotypes expanded in thyroid above 0.001 were likewise present in blood.

Absent ophthalmopathy progression within 18 months defined stable Graves' hyperthyroidism. From RNA transcripts, TCR beta CDR3 regions were amplified. Using the HTBI primer set, a first-round RT-PCR was run on the TCR CDR3. TCRdb independently ran MiXCR on the multiplex PCR reads; one entry per CDR3 protein. Seen here are 610,000 or so distinct CDR3 sequences, 40% to 55% observed once, and the top ten hold around 7.7%. Points on this clonotype: Its specificity is unknown. The junction and the germline gene differ at one end; a read error may be behind it.

This sequence was found in a woman between 18 and 29 years old with Graves' hyperthyroidism. Input material: peripheral blood or thyroid tissue (not recorded which).

DNA of the CDR3: TGTGCTAGCACCGAAAAAGAGACCCAGTACTTC. This codes for CASTEKETQYF. The chain recombines TRBV25-1 with TRBJ2-5; unclear D gene. CDR3 length: 11 residues. Germline V gene data show CDR1 as MGHDK and CDR2 as SYGVNS.